This T cell receptor (beta chain) emerged from a study of CXCR3-negative and CXCR3-positive naive CD8 T cells. Preparation of TRB cDNA libraries relied on 5' RACE carrying UMI labels. TCRdb re-analyzed the 5' RACE reads; it lists each CDR3 protein once, without DNA. Its clone listing holds 60,000 to 65,000 distinct CDR3 sequences. CDR1 SGHAT and CDR2 FQNNGV come from the germline V gene. The CDR3 extends over 15 amino acids. Overall study results and limits: Post-cryopreservation CXCR3 expression was partly diminished, and the bulk of assays employed fresh PBMCs. A higher hydrophobicity marked the TRB CDR3s of CXCR3-positive naive cells versus CXCR3-negative naive cells.

A word on this clonotype: What it recognizes is unknown.

Researchers sorted 250,000 to 350,000 cells of each CD8+ T cell subset in triplicate. This TCR came from a human donor in good health. Some clones in this sample may be carry-over from other donors' samples. This chain joins TRBV11-2 and TRBJ2-7; TCRdb proposes TRBD1, but this gene call is untestable without DNA. Material: naive CXCR3+ CD8+ T cells from blood. Specified subset: CD45RO-CCR7+CD27+CD95- naive CD8+ T cells expressing CXCR3 (TNR3+). The CDR3 loop is CASSFSTGGSYEQYF.